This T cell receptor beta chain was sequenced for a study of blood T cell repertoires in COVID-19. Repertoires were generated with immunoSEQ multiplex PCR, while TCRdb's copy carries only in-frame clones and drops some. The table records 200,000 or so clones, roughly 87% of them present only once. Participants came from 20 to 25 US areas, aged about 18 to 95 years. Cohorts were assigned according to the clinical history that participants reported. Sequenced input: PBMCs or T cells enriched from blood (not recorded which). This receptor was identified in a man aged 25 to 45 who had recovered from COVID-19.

For the CDR3, the DNA is TGTGCCAGCAGCCGGGACAGAAATGGCTGGCAGCCCCAGCATTTT. Protein sequence: CASSRDRNGWQPQHF. The chain carries TRBV6-5 and TRBJ1-5, with TRBD1 matching 7 bases. J was trimmed by 7 bases and V by 6 bases; bases with no gene match: 12. CDR3 size: 15 residues. Germline CDR1 MNHEY, CDR2 SVGAGI.